The rows below give T cell receptor beta chains drawn from one sample of a study of blood T cell repertoires in COVID-19. This table comes from immunoSEQ multiplex PCR, and its TCRdb copy is limited to in-frame clones, with some not included. Here the sample spans 300,000 to 400,000 clones, roughly 89% being singletons. Material for sequencing was peripheral blood. The receptor source for this set is a young woman who had recovered from COVID-19. Both conserved end residues are part of each CDR3. The D gene is left open where the match is weak. Clone sizes are given selectively: once, few, many, or a class where the clone is expanded.

TRBV5-5	-	-	TRBJ1-2	TGTGCCAGCAGCTTGGTCACAGAACGTCACACCTTC	CASSLVTERHTF
TRBV6-2/TRBV6-3	-	TRBD1	TRBJ1-2	TGTGCCAGCAGCCGGACAGGAGCTAACTATGGCTACACCTTC	CASSRTGANYGYTF
TRBV7-8	-	-	TRBJ2-2	TGTGCCAGCAGCTTATTGGTCCACAACCGGGAGCTGTTTTTT	CASSLLVHNRELFF
TRBV4-3	-	-	TRBJ2-3	TGCGCCAGCAGCCTCCGCTCAGGCGGGGAATTGGATACGCAGTATTTT	CASSLRSGGELDTQYF
TRBV19	-	TRBD1	TRBJ2-2	TGTGCCAGTAGTATTTTTACAGGGGGCATCACCGGGGAGCTGTTTTTT	CASSIFTGGITGELFF
TRBV2	-	TRBD2	TRBJ2-1	TGTGCCAGCAGAGGCGGGACTAGCGGGAGCAATGAGCAGTTCTTC	CASRGGTSGSNEQFF
TRBV27	-	-	TRBJ1-1	TGTGCCAGCAGTTACGGGGTACTTGATGAAGCTTTCTTT	CASSYGVLDEAFF
TRBV15	-	-	TRBJ2-6	TGTGCCACCAGCAGAGCCACAGGGACTGGGGCCAACGTCCTGACTTTC	CATSRATGTGANVLTF
TRBV29-1	-	TRBD1	TRBJ1-2	TGCAGCGCTCACTTCACAGGGGGCACTGGCTACACCTTC	CSAHFTGGTGYTF
TRBV19	-	TRBD2	TRBJ2-1	TGTGCCAGTAGTAAGATACTAGCGGGATACAATGAGCAGTTCTTC	CASSKILAGYNEQFF
TRBV11-2	once	TRBD1	TRBJ2-2	TGTGCCAGCACCAGCCTTAAGGGACAGGGGGCGCCCGGGGAGCTGTTTTTT	CASTSLKGQGAPGELFF
TRBV10-3	-	TRBD2	TRBJ2-2	TGTGCCATCAGTGAGCTAGCGGTCACCGGGGAGCTGTTTTTT	CAISELAVTGELFF
TRBV14	once	TRBD1	TRBJ2-3	TGTGCCAGCAGCCCCGGGACAGGGACGTTTTGGACAGATACGCAGTATTTT	CASSPGTGTFWTDTQYF
TRBV19	-	TRBD1	TRBJ1-2	TGTGCCAGTAGTATAGAGACAGGGAACTATGGCTACACCTTC	CASSIETGNYGYTF
TRBV11-2	-	TRBD1	TRBJ1-1	TGTGCCAGCAGCTTAGCCTTACAGGGGTGGGCTTTCTTT	CASSLALQGWAFF
TRBV18	-	TRBD1	TRBJ1-2	TGTGCCAGCTCAACAGGACAGGGCCCCTATGGCTACACCTTC	CASSTGQGPYGYTF
TRBV15	-	TRBD1	TRBJ1-6	TGTGCCACCAGCGGGACAGGGTCCTATAATTCACCCCTCCACTTT	CATSGTGSYNSPLHF
TRBV2	-	-	TRBJ1-1	TGTGCCAGCAGTCCCCGGGGTCGGGCTAACACTGAAGCTTTCTTT	CASSPRGRANTEAFF
TRBV4-3	-	TRBD1	TRBJ1-1	TGCGCCAGCACTAATATTTTCAGGCTCCAGGGGGCTGTGAACACTGAAGCTTTCTTT	CASTNIFRLQGAVNTEAFF
TRBV5-1	-	-	TRBJ2-4	TGCGCCAGCAGCATTACATTAGCCAAAAACATTCAGTACTTC	CASSITLAKNIQYF
TRBV27	-	TRBD2	TRBJ2-1	TGTGCCAGCAGACCGTACGCTAGCGGGGACTACAATGAGCAGTTCTTC	CASRPYASGDYNEQFF
TRBV12-5	-	-	TRBJ2-2	TGTGCTAGTGGTTTGGTTTCGGGGTCCGGGGAGCTGTTTTTT	CASGLVSGSGELFF
TRBV13	-	-	TRBJ1-4	TGTGCCAGCAGCTCGGCAACTAATGAAAAACTGTTTTTT	CASSSATNEKLFF
TRBV4-3	-	-	TRBJ2-3	TGCGCCAGCAGCCAATCTAGCGCCACAGATACGCAGTATTTT	CASSQSSATDTQYF
TRBV27	-	-	TRBJ1-2	TGTGCCAGCAGTTCGTACAGGGAAAACTATGGCTACACCTTC	CASSSYRENYGYTF
TRBV7-9	-	-	TRBJ2-1	TGTGCCAGCAGCTTAGACGGGAATGAGCAGTTCTTC	CASSLDGNEQFF
TRBV6-2/TRBV6-3	-	TRBD2	TRBJ2-1	TGTGCCAGCAGTTACCCGGGACTAGCGGGAGTAGGTAATGAGCAGTTCTTC	CASSYPGLAGVGNEQFF
TRBV4-1	-	TRBD1	TRBJ2-3	TGCGCCAGCAGCCAAGATAGTGCGGCAGGGGGATATACGCAGTATTTT	CASSQDSAAGGYTQYF
TRBV3-1/TRBV3-2	-	TRBD1	TRBJ1-1	TGTGCCAGCAGCGTTCGACAGGGAGACACTGAAGCTTTCTTT	CASSVRQGDTEAFF
TRBV12-5	-	TRBD2	TRBJ2-1	TGTGCTAGTGCCTCCGGGGGTAGCGGGAACAATGAGCAGTTCTTC	CASASGGSGNNEQFF
TRBV14	-	-	TRBJ1-4	TGTGCCAGCAGCCCGGTCTGGGGAGGCGTTAATGAAAAACTGTTTTTT	CASSPVWGGVNEKLFF
TRBV7-9	-	TRBD2	TRBJ2-5	TGTGCCAGCAGCTTATTACTAGCGGCTCTCCAAGAGACCCAGTACTTC	CASSLLLAALQETQYF
TRBV19	-	-	TRBJ1-1	TGTGCCAGTAGTAACACTTGGGGGGGCTTGGACACTGAAGCTTTCTTT	CASSNTWGGLDTEAFF
TRBV29-1	-	-	TRBJ1-2	TGCAGCGTTGCCGACTATGGCTACACCTTC	CSVADYGYTF
TRBV5-4	-	-	TRBJ1-2	TGTGCCAGCAGCACTGGACAGACGGCTTATGGCTACACCTTC	CASSTGQTAYGYTF
TRBV11-2	once	-	TRBJ1-1	TGTGCCAGCAGCCCACTTCTGATTGAAGCTTTCTTT	CASSPLLIEAFF
TRBV12-5	-	TRBD2	TRBJ2-1	TGTGCTAGTGGAAAGGGAGGGCCCTCAGGTGAGCAGTTCTTC	CASGKGGPSGEQFF
TRBV9	-	TRBD2	TRBJ2-1	TGTGCCAGCAGCTCTTCCGGGACTAGCGGCAATGAGCAGTTCTTC	CASSSSGTSGNEQFF
TRBV27	-	-	TRBJ2-1	TGTGCCAGCAGTTCAGACCGACCTCGGCGGGGCCTCTACAATGAGCAGTTCTTC	CASSSDRPRRGLYNEQFF
TRBV5-5	-	TRBD2	TRBJ2-1	TGTGCCAGCAGCTTCCTAGCGGGAGGCCCCGTTGAGCAGTTCTTC	CASSFLAGGPVEQFF
TRBV24-1	-	TRBD1	TRBJ1-2	TGTGCCGCGGGGACAGTATCTGGCTACACCTTC	CAAGTVSGYTF
TRBV5-4	-	-	TRBJ1-4	TGTGCCAGCAGCTTATGGGGACAATATGAAAAACTGTTTTTT	CASSLWGQYEKLFF
TRBV19	-	-	TRBJ1-5	TGTGCCAGTAGTATAAGTCCAGGGAGCAATCAGCCCCAGCATTTT	CASSISPGSNQPQHF
TRBV14	-	-	TRBJ1-2	TGTGCCAGCAGGGCGGGGGGGACATATGGCTACACCTTC	CASRAGGTYGYTF
TRBV7-2	-	-	TRBJ1-1	TGTGCCAGCAGCTTAGAGGAGGGGCAGAACACTGAAGCTTTCTTT	CASSLEEGQNTEAFF
TRBV5-1	-	TRBD2	TRBJ2-1	TGCGCCAGCAGCTTAGCGGCGGGAGTGTCCTACAATGAGCAGTTCTTC	CASSLAAGVSYNEQFF
TRBV3-1/TRBV3-2	-	-	TRBJ2-2	TGTGCCAGCAGCCTAATTACCGGGGACGGGGAGCTGTTTTTT	CASSLITGDGELFF